These T cell receptor beta chains were read from a single sample in a study of HIV-infected patients and healthy controls. Via MiXCR, TCRdb re-called the 5' RACE reads, giving one row per CDR3 protein. The sample includes 19,000 or so distinct CDR3 sequences, approximately 7.7% seen only once; the top ten take 21%. Sample: blood, taken during antiretroviral therapy. These receptors were collected from an adult with HIV infection. Both conserved end residues are trimmed from each CDR3.

j_call,v_call,cdr3_aa
TRBJ2-7,TRBV28,ASSDQYYEQY
TRBJ2-7,TRBV5-5,ASSLEDRGIDEQY
TRBJ1-1,TRBV7-9,ASRWDLNTEAF
TRBJ2-2,TRBV7-2,ASSSSGGAGRTGELF
TRBJ2-2,TRBV5-1,ASSSASGGAPRELF
TRBJ1-4,TRBV19,ASSPQTGVDEKLF
TRBJ2-6,TRBV9,ASSGTQSSGANVLT
TRBJ1-2,TRBV6-6,ASGNRDSNYGYT
TRBJ2-3,TRBV18,ASSPYTDTQY
TRBJ2-2,TRBV7-6,ASSSGLAPGELF
TRBJ2-5,TRBV28,ASSPAVSSGRVGETQY
TRBJ2-3,TRBV24-1,ATRPTGSTDTQY
TRBJ2-2,TRBV20-1,SARDRLWMAGELF
TRBJ2-7,TRBV11-2,ASSFRGSGSSYEQY
TRBJ1-2,TRBV3-1,ASGNTGQRAGYYGYT
TRBJ1-1,TRBV20-1,TTHRDNTEAF
TRBJ2-1,TRBV6-5,ASSYTTSSYNEQF
TRBJ2-7,TRBV19,ASSDPGTSGYEQY
TRBJ2-5,TRBV4-1,ASSQLSSGLSETQY
TRBJ1-3,TRBV13,ASSLKQGSRNTIY
TRBJ2-7,TRBV3-1,ASSPRDRVLAGGRDEQY
TRBJ2-7,TRBV29-1,SVEFPPGQMGEQY
TRBJ1-3,TRBV7-9,ASSLSTGNTIY
TRBJ2-7,TRBV12-3/TRBV12-4,ASALGWGHRRDEQY
TRBJ2-3,TRBV6-5,ASRKGGGTDTQY
TRBJ1-1,TRBV27,ASSPHPAGNTEAF
TRBJ2-1,TRBV4-1,ASSSNPSEGYNEQF
TRBJ1-2,TRBV24-1,ATSDWRGRHYGYT
TRBJ2-2,TRBV11-3,ASSPGTRNTGELF
TRBJ1-4,TRBV25-1,ASRETGSNEKLF
TRBJ1-2,TRBV28,ASSEPTGPYGYT
TRBJ1-1,TRBV6-2/TRBV6-3,ASTPSPGGRAF
TRBJ2-5,TRBV6-5,ASSPGIKETQY
TRBJ2-3,TRBV7-6,ASSSAGVLTDTQY
TRBJ2-5,TRBV19,ASSIAQGGTQY
TRBJ1-2,TRBV9,ASSVASGGWYGYT
TRBJ1-2,TRBV11-2,ASSSPSPGYT
TRBJ2-5,TRBV7-9,ASRMDRRLETQY
TRBJ1-5,TRBV10-3,AISESNQPQH
TRBJ1-1,TRBV29-1,SAGVEPMNTEAF
TRBJ2-3,TRBV5-1,ASSPFEHYSTDTQY
TRBJ2-1,TRBV7-6,ASSLAEGVSGSLNNEQF
TRBJ2-5,TRBV11-2,ASSFPWTGPPNQETQY
TRBJ2-7,TRBV10-3,AISEMELKYGEQY
TRBJ2-5,TRBV2,ASGAGSQETQY
TRBJ2-7,TRBV7-8,ASSSPDGVSSYEQY
TRBJ2-7,TRBV6-5,ASSGPGNEQY
TRBJ2-7,TRBV5-6,ASSLGLGQY
TRBJ1-5,TRBV6-1,ASTPDYSNQPQH
TRBJ2-5,TRBV6-5,ATRGSVGPSETQY
TRBJ1-1,TRBV29-1,SSSWGQGDEAF
TRBJ2-5,TRBV6-6,ASSPTGSETQY
TRBJ1-3,TRBV7-6,ASSSKLGGAGNTIY
TRBJ1-4,TRBV13,ASRRTGSHEKLF
TRBJ2-3,TRBV10-3,AISESTPWDRSTDTQY
TRBJ2-3,TRBV12-3/TRBV12-4,ASSLAPDTQY
TRBJ2-1,TRBV4-2,ASSDNTRRASYNEQF
TRBJ2-1,TRBV7-8,ASSLLGGGYNEQF
TRBJ1-2,TRBV28,ASSLGDSSYGYT